The 8 T cell receptor beta chains given below trace back to one sample, sequenced in a study of blood T cells in healthy people across ages. The second PCR ran about 6 to 11 cycles with a sample-barcoded 5' primer and J-beta primers. A single record per CDR3 protein comes from TCRdb applying MiXCR to the 5' RACE reads. Of approximately 810,000 distinct CDR3 sequences in the sample, under 35% were seen once. The sample consisted of blood. Receptor source: a woman aged 80 or older in good health.

In this sample, this clonotype turned up a few times. The CDR3, as DNA: TGTGCCAGCAGCTTGGCCGGCTCAGCGAACACCGGGGAGCTGTTTTTT. It translates to CASSLAGSANTGELFF. This chain links TRBV5-6 with TRBJ2-2; D unclear. Per germline, CDR1 SGHDT and CDR2 YYEEEE. The CDR3 is made up of 16 amino acids. Trimming pared 0 bases from V and 0 bases from J, leaving 9 bases between.

This sequence joins TRBV6-2 or TRBV6-3 and TRBJ1-5; D may be TRBD1 (5 bases). The CDR3 totals 14 residues. The V gene lost 6 bases and the J gene lost 1 base, with 10 bases spanning the gap. Looked up from germline, CDR1 is MNHEY and CDR2 is SVGEGT. The CDR3 here is CASRHGGSNQPQHF. DNA of the CDR3: TGTGCCAGCAGGCACGGGGGGAGCAATCAGCCCCAGCATTTT.

This clonotype was seen ten or more times. The J gene is TRBJ2-5, the V gene TRBV7-9; weak D call: TRBD2 (5 bases). V was trimmed by 4 bases and J by 3 bases, leaving 12 bases between them. CDR3 length: 14 residues. Germline CDR1 reads SEHNR; CDR2 reads FQNEAQ (reference sequence). The CDR3: CASSSRTGEETQYF. DNA for the CDR3: TGTGCCAGCAGCTCTCGGACTGGGGAAGAGACCCAGTACTTC.

This chain uses TRBV2 with TRBJ2-4, with D unclear. The DNA end lines up better with TRBJ2-7; the J call may be wrong. Germline loops: CDR1 SNHLY, CDR2 FYNNEI. CDR3 length: 13 amino acids. This chain's CDR3 is CASSGEGGYEQYF. The CDR3 DNA reads as TGTGCCAGCAGTGGGGAAGGTGGGTACGAGCAGTACTTC.

This clonotype has just a few counts. This sequence joins TRBV12-3 or TRBV12-4 and TRBJ2-2; tentatively, D is TRBD2 (6 bases). Trimming shortened V by 7 bases and J by 8 bases, and 20 bases separated the two germline ends. This CDR3 has 15 residues. The CDR3 DNA sequence: TGTGCCAGCAACACCCTAGGGAGGATAGCGGGGGAGCTGTTTTTT. Translated, it gives CASNTLGRIAGELFF.

As regards this clonotype: The junction departs from germline at one end; a sequencing error may be responsible. This chain links TRBV12-3 or TRBV12-4 with TRBJ2-3, with 10 positions matching TRBD1. The CDR3 runs 16 residues. The CDR3 region has the DNA TGTGCCAGCAGCTCCGGGACAGGGGTTAGCGCAGATACGCAGTATTTC. Amino acids: CASSSGTGVSADTQYF.

In regard to this clonotype: A much larger clone sits a single nucleotide away, making a read error possible. The chain employs TRBV27 and TRBJ1-2; 7 bases are shared with TRBD1. The ends lost 5 bases at V and 3 bases at J; junction bases unmatched: 12. CDR3 length: 16 amino acids. Germline CDR1 reads MNHEY; CDR2 reads SMNVEV (reference sequence). The CDR3 protein is CASSVTPGTAYYGYTF. The DNA of the CDR3 is TGTGCCAGCAGTGTCACCCCGGGGACAGCTTACTATGGCTACACCTTC.

This chain connects TRBV20-1 to TRBJ1-1; D uncertain. This CDR3 comprises 12 residues. The germline CDR1 and CDR2 sequences are DFQATT and SNEGSKA (reference sequence). Trimming pared 6 bases from V and 1 base from J, leaving 9 bases between. CDR3 region: CSAQTANTEAFF. CDR3 nucleotide sequence: TGCAGTGCGCAGACGGCGAACACTGAAGCTTTCTTT.